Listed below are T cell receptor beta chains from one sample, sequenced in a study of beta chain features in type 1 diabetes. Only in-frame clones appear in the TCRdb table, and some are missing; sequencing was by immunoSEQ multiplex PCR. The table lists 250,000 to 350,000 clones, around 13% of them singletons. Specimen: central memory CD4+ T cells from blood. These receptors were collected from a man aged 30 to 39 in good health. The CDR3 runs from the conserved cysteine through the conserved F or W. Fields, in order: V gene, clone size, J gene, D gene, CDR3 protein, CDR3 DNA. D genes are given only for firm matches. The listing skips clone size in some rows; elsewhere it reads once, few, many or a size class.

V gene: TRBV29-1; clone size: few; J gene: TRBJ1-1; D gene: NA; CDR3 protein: CSARDGRSEAFF; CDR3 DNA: TGCAGCGCCCGGGACGGACGTTCCGAAGCTTTCTTT
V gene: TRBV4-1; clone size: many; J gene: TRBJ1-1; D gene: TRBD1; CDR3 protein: CASSQPGQGRGEAFF; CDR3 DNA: TGCGCCAGCAGCCAGCCCGGACAGGGTCGGGGGGAAGCTTTCTTT
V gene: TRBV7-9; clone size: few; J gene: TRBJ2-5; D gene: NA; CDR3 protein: CASSSDGFETQYF; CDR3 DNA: TGTGCCAGCAGCTCGGACGGCTTTGAGACCCAGTACTTC
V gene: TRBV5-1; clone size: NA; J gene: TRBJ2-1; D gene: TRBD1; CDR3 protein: CASSLAGQGLDEQFF; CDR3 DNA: TGCGCCAGCAGCTTGGCGGGACAGGGACTCGATGAGCAGTTCTTC
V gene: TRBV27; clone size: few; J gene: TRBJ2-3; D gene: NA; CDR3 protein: CASSLEGARPSTDTQYF; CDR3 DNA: TGTGCCAGCAGTTTAGAGGGAGCCCGACCTAGCACAGATACGCAGTATTTT
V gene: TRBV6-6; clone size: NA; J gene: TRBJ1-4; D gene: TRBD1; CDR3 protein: CAISESRQGNEKLFF; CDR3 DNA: TGTGCCATCAGTGAGTCGAGACAGGGAAATGAAAAACTGTTTTTT
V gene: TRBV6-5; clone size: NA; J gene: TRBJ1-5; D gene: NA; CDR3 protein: CASSSDGGTPYQPQHF; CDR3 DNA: TGTGCCAGCAGTTCAGATGGCGGGACACCGTATCAGCCCCAGCATTTT
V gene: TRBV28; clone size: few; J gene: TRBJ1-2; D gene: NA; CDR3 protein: CASSFGGSNYGYTF; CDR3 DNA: TGTGCCAGCAGTTTTGGGGGGTCCAACTATGGCTACACCTTC
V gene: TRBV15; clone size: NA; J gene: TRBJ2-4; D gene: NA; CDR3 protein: CATSRRLGDKNIQYF; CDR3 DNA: TGTGCCACCAGCAGACGCCTCGGGGACAAAAACATTCAGTACTTC
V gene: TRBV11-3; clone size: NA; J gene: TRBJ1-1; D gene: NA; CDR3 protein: CASSLSPAVNTEAFF; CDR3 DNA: TGTGCCAGCAGCTTAAGTCCTGCGGTGAACACTGAAGCTTTCTTT
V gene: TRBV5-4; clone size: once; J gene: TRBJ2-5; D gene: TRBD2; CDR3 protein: CASSASGGPQETQYF; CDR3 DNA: TGCGCCAGCAGCGCAAGCGGGGGACCTCAAGAGACCCAGTACTTC
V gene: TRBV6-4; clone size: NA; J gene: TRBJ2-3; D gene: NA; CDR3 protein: CASSDECSHTDTQYF; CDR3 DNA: TGTGCCAGCAGTGACGAATGCTCCCACACAGATACGCAGTATTTT
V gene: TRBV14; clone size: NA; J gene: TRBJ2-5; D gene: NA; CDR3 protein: CASSRFMGGGETQYF; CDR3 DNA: TGTGCCAGCAGCCGTTTTATGGGGGGCGGAGAGACCCAGTACTTC
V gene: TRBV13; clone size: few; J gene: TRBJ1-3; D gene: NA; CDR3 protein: CASSLGSGRGNTIYF; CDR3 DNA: TGTGCCAGCAGCTTAGGCTCAGGGCGGGGAAACACCATATATTTT
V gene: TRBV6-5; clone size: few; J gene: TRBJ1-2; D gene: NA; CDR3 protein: CASSYSSRVYGYTF; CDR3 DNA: TGTGCCAGCAGTTACTCGAGCAGGGTCTATGGCTACACCTTC
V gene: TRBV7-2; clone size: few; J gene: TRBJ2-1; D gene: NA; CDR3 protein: CASSTSLNEQFF; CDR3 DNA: TGTGCCAGCAGCACGAGTCTCAATGAGCAGTTCTTC
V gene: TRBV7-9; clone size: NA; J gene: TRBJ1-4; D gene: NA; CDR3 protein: CASSLMGVRNEKLFF; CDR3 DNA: TGTGCCAGCAGCTTAATGGGTGTTAGAAATGAAAAACTGTTTTTT
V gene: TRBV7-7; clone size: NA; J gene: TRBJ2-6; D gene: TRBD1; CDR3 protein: CASSRDRGPQIAGANVLTF; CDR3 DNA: TGTGCCAGCAGCCGGGACAGGGGGCCGCAGATAGCTGGGGCCAACGTCCTGACTTTC
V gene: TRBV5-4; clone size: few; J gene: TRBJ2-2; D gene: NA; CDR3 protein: CASSAPRDILRGELFF; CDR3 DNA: TGTGCCAGCAGCGCCCCTCGGGACATTCTTCGGGGGGAGCTGTTTTTT
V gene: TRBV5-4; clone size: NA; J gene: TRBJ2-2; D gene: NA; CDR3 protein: CASSQFGAGASTGELFF; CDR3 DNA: TGTGCCAGCAGCCAATTCGGGGCCGGGGCAAGCACCGGGGAGCTGTTTTTT
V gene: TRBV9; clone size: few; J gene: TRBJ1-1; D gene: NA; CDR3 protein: CASSALGGTEAFF; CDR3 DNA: TGTGCCAGCAGCGCGCTGGGGGGGACAGAAGCTTTCTTT
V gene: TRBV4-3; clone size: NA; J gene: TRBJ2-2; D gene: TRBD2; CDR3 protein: CASSPAGGVTTGELFF; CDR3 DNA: TGCGCCAGCAGCCCGGCCGGGGGGGTAACTACCGGGGAGCTGTTTTTT
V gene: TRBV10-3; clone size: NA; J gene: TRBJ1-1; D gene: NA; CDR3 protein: CAISSPGRTNTEAFF; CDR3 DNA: TGTGCCATCAGTTCTCCAGGGAGGACGAACACTGAAGCTTTCTTT
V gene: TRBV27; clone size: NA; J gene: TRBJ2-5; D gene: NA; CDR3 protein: CATRTDAETQYF; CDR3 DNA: TGTGCCACCCGGACGGATGCGGAGACCCAGTACTTC
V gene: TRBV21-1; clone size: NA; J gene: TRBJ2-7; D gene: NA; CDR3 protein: CASSKETDSYEQYF; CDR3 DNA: TGTGCCAGCAGCAAAGAAACAGACTCCTACGAGCAGTACTTC
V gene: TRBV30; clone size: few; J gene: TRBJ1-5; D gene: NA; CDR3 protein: CAWSGTSNQPQHF; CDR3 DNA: TGTGCCTGGAGCGGGACATCAAATCAGCCCCAGCATTTT
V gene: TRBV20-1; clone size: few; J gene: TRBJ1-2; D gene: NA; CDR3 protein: CSATVSYGYTF; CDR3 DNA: TGCAGTGCTACAGTGAGCTATGGCTACACCTTC
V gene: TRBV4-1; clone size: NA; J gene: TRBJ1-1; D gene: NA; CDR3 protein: CASSQSPNTEAFF; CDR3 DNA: TGCGCCAGCAGCCAGAGCCCGAACACTGAAGCTTTCTTT
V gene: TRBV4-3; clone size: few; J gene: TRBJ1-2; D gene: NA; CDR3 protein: CASSQDLGLIYGYTF; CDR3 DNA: TGCGCCAGCAGCCAAGACCTCGGGCTCATTTATGGCTACACCTTC
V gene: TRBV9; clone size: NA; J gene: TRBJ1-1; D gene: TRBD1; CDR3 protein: CASSVGTGRSGTEAFF; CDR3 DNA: TGTGCCAGCAGCGTAGGGACAGGGCGATCGGGCACTGAAGCTTTCTTT
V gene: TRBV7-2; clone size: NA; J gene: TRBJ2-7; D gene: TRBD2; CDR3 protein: CASSLDPSGGREQYF; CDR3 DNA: TGTGCCAGCAGCTTAGACCCTAGCGGGGGGAGGGAGCAGTACTTC
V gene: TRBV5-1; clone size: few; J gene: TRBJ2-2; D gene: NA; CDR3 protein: CASSLVGPGELFF; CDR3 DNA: TGCGCCAGCAGCCTGGTGGGTCCCGGGGAGCTGTTTTTT
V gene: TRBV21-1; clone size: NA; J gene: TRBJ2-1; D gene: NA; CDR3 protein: CASLWTGLAGGPGKSGYNEQFF; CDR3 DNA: TGTGCCAGCCTTTGGACGGGACTAGCGGGAGGGCCAGGGAAATCCGGTTACAATGAGCAGTTCTTC
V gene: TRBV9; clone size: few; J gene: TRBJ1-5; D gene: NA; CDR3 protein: CASSANSGQPQHF; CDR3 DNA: TGTGCCAGCAGCGCGAACAGCGGCCAGCCCCAGCATTTT
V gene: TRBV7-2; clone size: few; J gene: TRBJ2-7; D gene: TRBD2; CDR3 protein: CASSREVSEQYF; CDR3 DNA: TGTGCCAGCAGTCGGGAGGTCTCCGAGCAGTACTTC
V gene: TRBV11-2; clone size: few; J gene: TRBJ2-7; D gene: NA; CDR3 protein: CASSSRALAYEQYF; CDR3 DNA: TGTGCCAGCAGCTCCCGGGCCCTCGCCTACGAGCAGTACTTC
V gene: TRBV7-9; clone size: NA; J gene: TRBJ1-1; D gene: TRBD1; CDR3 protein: CASSPGTGMDKAFF; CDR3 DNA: TGTGCCAGCAGCCCGGGGACAGGGATGGATAAAGCTTTCTTT